What follows is one T cell receptor (beta chain) and its context. TCRdb's copy holds only in-frame clones and misses some; the assay was immunoSEQ multiplex PCR. Altogether some 270,000 clones are present, over 85% being singletons, with the ten largest covering approximately 2%. The sample belongs to a study of blood T cell repertoires in COVID-19. Germline values: CDR1 MNHEY, CDR2 SVGAGI. There are 12 residues in the CDR3. V shed 6 bases and J shed 5 bases, with 11 bases lying between them. The chain combines TRBV6-5 with TRBJ2-7, with D possibly matching TRBD1 (6 bases). The sequence was collected from an older woman who had recovered from COVID-19. Sequencing was carried out using PBMCs or T cells enriched from blood (not recorded which). The CDR3 loop reads CASSPTGNEQYF. DNA of the CDR3: TGTGCCAGCAGCCCCACAGGGAACGAGCAGTACTTC.